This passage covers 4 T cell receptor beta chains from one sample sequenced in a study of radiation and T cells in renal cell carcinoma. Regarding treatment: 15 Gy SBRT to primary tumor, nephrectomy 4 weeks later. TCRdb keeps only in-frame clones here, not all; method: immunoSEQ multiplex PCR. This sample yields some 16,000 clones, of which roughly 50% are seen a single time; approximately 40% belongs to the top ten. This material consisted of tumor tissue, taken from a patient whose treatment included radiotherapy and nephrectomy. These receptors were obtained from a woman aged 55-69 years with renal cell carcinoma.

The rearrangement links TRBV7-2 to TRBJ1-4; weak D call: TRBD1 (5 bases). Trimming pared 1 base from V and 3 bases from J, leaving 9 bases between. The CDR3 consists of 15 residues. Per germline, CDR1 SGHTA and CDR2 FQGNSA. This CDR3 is CASSLEGKSNEKLFF. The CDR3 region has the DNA TGTGCCAGCAGCTTAGAGGGGAAATCTAATGAAAAACTGTTTTTT.

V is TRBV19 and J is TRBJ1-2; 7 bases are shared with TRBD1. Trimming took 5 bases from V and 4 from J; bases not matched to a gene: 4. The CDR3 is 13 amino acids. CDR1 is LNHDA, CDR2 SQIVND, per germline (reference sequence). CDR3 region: CASSLGQAYGYTF. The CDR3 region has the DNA TGTGCCAGTAGTCTAGGACAGGCCTATGGCTACACCTTC.

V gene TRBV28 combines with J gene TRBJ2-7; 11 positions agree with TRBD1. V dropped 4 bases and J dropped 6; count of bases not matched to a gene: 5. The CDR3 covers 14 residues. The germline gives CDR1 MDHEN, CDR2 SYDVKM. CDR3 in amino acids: CASSYGTGGGEQYF. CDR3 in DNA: TGTGCCAGCAGTTATGGGACAGGGGGTGGCGAGCAGTACTTC.

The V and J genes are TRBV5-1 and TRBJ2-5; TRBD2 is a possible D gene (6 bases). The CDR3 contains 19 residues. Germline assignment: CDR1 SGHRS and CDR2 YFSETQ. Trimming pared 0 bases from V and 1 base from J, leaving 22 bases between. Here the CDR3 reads CASSLASPPTSGVQETQYF. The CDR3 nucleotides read TGCGCCAGCAGCTTGGCTAGTCCCCCGACTTCGGGAGTCCAAGAGACCCAGTACTTC. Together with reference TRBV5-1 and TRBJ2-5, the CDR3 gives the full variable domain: KAGVTQTPRYLIKTRGQQVTLSCSPISGHRSVSWYQQTPGQGLQFLFEYFSETQRNKGNFPGRFSGRQFSNSRSEMNVSTLELGDSALYLCASSLASPPTSGVQETQYFGPGTRLLVL.